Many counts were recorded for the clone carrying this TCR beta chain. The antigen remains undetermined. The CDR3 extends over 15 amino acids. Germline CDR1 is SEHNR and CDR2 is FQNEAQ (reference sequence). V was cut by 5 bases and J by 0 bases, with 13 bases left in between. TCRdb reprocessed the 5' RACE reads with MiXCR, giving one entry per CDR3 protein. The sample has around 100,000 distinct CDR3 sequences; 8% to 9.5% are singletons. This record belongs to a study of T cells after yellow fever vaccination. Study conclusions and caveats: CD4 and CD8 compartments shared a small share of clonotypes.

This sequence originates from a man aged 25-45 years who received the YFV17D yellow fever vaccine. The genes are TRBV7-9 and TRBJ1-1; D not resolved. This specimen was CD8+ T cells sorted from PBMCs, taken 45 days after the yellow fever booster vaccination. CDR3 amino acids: CASSPPAQMNTEAFF. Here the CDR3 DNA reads TGTGCCAGCAGCCCCCCGGCACAGATGAACACTGAAGCTTTCTTT.